This T cell receptor (beta chain) appears in the sequencing data of a study of cytomegalovirus exposure and HLA in healthy donors (dated by TCRdb to between 2016 and 2019). In terms of the full investigation: An earlier analysis of approximately 640 of the donors reported about 290 Gb of sequence data and 117 million unique TCR beta sequences from about 180 million T cells. An early release that covered about 600 HLA-typed donors contained around 330 gigabases of sequencing data and 65 million to 100 million unique TCR sequences. Of the 350 to 400 genotyped donors, approximately 83% fell in the genetic ancestry cluster associated with self-reported Caucasian donors. The study aimed to test whether signatures of past pathogen exposure could be identified by cataloging public T cell receptors. The study used immunosequencing to profile the T cell repertoires of several hundred subjects and linked those repertoires to cytomegalovirus serostatus. Besides the first cohort of roughly 640 subjects, a separate validation cohort made up of 120 different subjects was used. The study combined high-throughput TCR immunosequencing, statistical association of individual TCRs with disease status, and machine learning to predict cytomegalovirus infection status. A later analysis re-analyzed previously published TCR beta repertoires from 600 to 850 donors and added high-resolution HLA genotyping to study TCR occurrence patterns. Rather than drawing on any new phenotypic data, the later analysis identified candidate immune exposures from TCR beta sequences and the way those sequences occurred across donors. An earlier analysis of 587 of the donors used high-throughput TCR beta sequencing to judge whether each TCR beta V gene segment behaved as functional or pseudogenic. Donor age, sex, ethnicity and CMV serostatus were collected together with the repertoire data. Genome-wide SNP genotypes for about 60% of the 666 donors were used in a later genetic analysis, which treated that subset as a discovery cohort. All discovery cohort repertoires had been generated on a single sequencing platform. Both class I and class II loci were covered by HLA typing, at four-digit resolution. Typing coverage differed by locus: A, B, C, DRB1 and DQB1 were typed in roughly 620-630 donors, DQA1 in around 500, DPA1 in 600 to 610, and DPB1 in around 440. About five DR-DQ haplotypes were treated as single units for association and clustering because of strong linkage in the cohort. Among 350 to 400 genotyped donors of the cohort, an average of roughly 240,000 unique TCR beta nucleotide sequences were sequenced per donor, around 20% of them non-productive.

The cohort comprised 550 to 700 healthy bone marrow donors. At the time of sampling, all cohort members were nominally healthy, though unrecorded immune exposures were likely present. The donor was CMV seropositive and was included in the group of approximately 310 seropositive cohort members. Each donor provided a peripheral blood sample, and peripheral blood mononuclear cells were used for TCR beta sequencing. The Qiagen DNeasy Blood Extraction Kit was used to extract genomic DNA from the blood cell samples. The V end gives up 2 bases and the J end 5 bases, leaving 8 bases in the junction not matched to a gene. The cysteine opens and the phenylalanine closes a CDR3 of 15 amino acids. The retained sequence is limited to the CDR3, 45 bases, with the frame set at the first base. Taken from the germline V gene (reference sequence), the CDR1 and CDR2 loops are LNHDA and SQIVND. Worth noting for this clone: Its antigen remains unidentified. Within one base of it there is no much larger clone, and no base qualities were kept.

Points the paper makes about the study in general: Sequencing depth was assumed to be roughly uniform across donors in the presence/absence analyses, though that assumption may not hold. In the study, about 150 TCR beta chains were listed as associated with cytomegalovirus. In an earlier analysis of around 500 of the donors, most TCR beta V segments appeared in productive rearrangements about 87% or about 30% of the time, broadly matching IMGT annotations. HLA typing was unavailable for some donors at each locus, so association tests used only the typed subset. Several of the top co-occurrence clusters appeared to be linked to parvovirus B19, influenza, CMV and Epstein-Barr virus, according to a later analysis. A later analysis found that TCR association rates varied across HLA loci, with DRB1 alleles showing the most associated TCRs and HLA-C alleles the fewest. The sequencing pipeline was judged likely to have produced a cluster of highly shared sequence variants as a technical artifact. The earlier analysis of around 600 of the donors excluded approximately 15 rarely observed V segments, including chromosome 9 orphons, because counts were too low. When HLA alleles, especially DR and DQ, strongly co-occurred, attributing TCR associations to individual alleles was difficult. In a later analysis, 16,951 TCR beta sequences were associated with specific HLA alleles at a false discovery rate of 0.05. Correlated functional status among segregating V segments might reflect linkage disequilibrium, but an unknown experimental factor could not be ruled out. A further reported finding was that TCR beta sequences accurately predicted the HLA-A and HLA-B alleles for most subjects in the first cohort. The classifier was reported to diagnose cytomegalovirus status with high specificity and sensitivity in both the original and validation cohorts. CMV serostatus was the only immune exposure information available for the cohort. Compared with equally common non-associated chains, HLA-associated TCR beta chains in a later analysis were more clonally expanded and had lower generation probabilities. In this cohort, only TCR beta chains were sequenced, and detectable features were limited by the absence of alpha or paired-chain data. V-gene and J-gene trimming of TCR beta chains was associated with a missense DCLRE1C variant in a later genetic analysis, and the association was replicated in an independent cohort. According to a later analysis, most CMV-associated TCR beta chains appeared to be HLA-restricted, and the HLA associations seemed to be driven largely by CMV exposure. According to the authors, the approach could potentially be generalized to other disease states and immunological phenotypes. Most TCR sequences were observed very rarely across donors, whereas some public TCRs were present in many individuals. In vitro tests confirmed that a few of the cytomegalovirus-associated TCR beta chains recognize cytomegalovirus antigens. Some IMGT-functional V segments, including TRBV6-2 and TRBV6-3, could not be told apart with the 87-base-pair reads, so those segments were excluded. Compared with the roughly 600-donor mean, donors in an Asian-associated ancestry cluster had fewer N-insertions in productive TCRs, according to a later genetic analysis.

The receptor library was made with the immunoSEQ multiplex PCR assay. For the multiplex PCR, a mixture combining 60 forward primers for TCR Vbeta segments and 13 reverse primers for TCR Jbeta segments was used. The CDR3 region of rearranged TCR beta genes was amplified from genomic DNA by a multiplex PCR assay. On the Illumina HiSeq System, the amplified TCR beta libraries were sequenced as 87-base-pair reads. On the authors' methods: In a later analysis, some 80 million unique TCR beta chains were counted across the 666 repertoires, and some 10 million of these chains were shared by at least two donors. Raw reads were error-corrected and collapsed into unique sequences by a nearest-neighbor algorithm in which closely related sequences were merged to remove PCR and sequencing errors. CDR3 sequences were aligned to IMGT reference sequences to assign V, D and J gene segments. Each retained sequence needed at least a six-nucleotide match to both a V gene segment and a J gene segment. A rearrangement was called productive if the CDR3 had no stop codons and remained in frame with V and J, and every other rearrangement was called non-productive. CDR3 was defined by IMGT convention, running from the second conserved V-encoded cysteine to the conserved J-encoded phenylalanine. The earlier analysis of about 590 of the donors excluded sequences that lacked an unambiguous match to a single V gene segment. In an earlier analysis of around 600 of the donors, V segments were called functional above 56.7% productive rearrangements and were called segregating when the between-donor standard deviation exceeded 5%. To diagnose cytomegalovirus status from the catalog of TCR beta chain sequences, a statistical classification framework was built. V and J gene assignment, in a later analysis, came from comparing TCR nucleotide sequences with IMGT/GENE-DB human TR gene sequences. Using the TCRdist pipeline, a later analysis assigned CDR3 sequences along with most-parsimonious VDJ recombination scenarios. In a later analysis, every TCR beta chain was defined by the combination of its CDR3 amino acid sequence and its V-gene family, and reads without a unique V-gene family were dropped. In a later analysis, 450 to 600 highly shared, low-generation-probability nucleotide sequences were removed to address suspected cross-contamination and a sequencing artifact. A later analysis calculated a clonal expansion index for each public chain from normalized within-repertoire ranks of inferred template counts. In a later analysis, generation probabilities were computed with a VDJ recombination model fitted to out-of-frame rearrangements, and the resulting probabilities were checked against IGoR. In a later analysis, hypergeometric tests were used to score TCR-TCR, TCR-HLA and TCR-CMV co-occurrence, with a repertoire-size bias correction applied to TCR pairs. To estimate false discovery rates, a later analysis permuted the HLA or CMV assignments 20 times. In a later analysis, co-occurring TCRs were grouped using DBSCAN, with TCRdist sequence similarity added in when clustering inside HLA-allele-positive subsets. Repertoires with fewer than 30,000 or more than 120,000 public chains, plus five repertoires with anomalous nucleotide sharing, were excluded from co-occurrence clustering. Entries here come from immuneACCESS through TCRdb and include only in-frame sequences with V and J called. Some clones fail to appear in such tables; in the studies checked, an unresolved V gene covers under half of the shortfall, and the cause of the remainder is unknown. V, J and clone size are taken as reported in that table, and D and trimming were inferred from the DNA itself. This sample has 110,000 or so clones in its table, and around 68% of those were observed once. Around a tenth of the sample belongs to the ten largest clones.

This receptor was identified in a woman aged 45 to 65 in good health and CMV-seropositive. Sequences were obtained from PBMCs. This sequence uses TRBV19 and TRBJ1-1; TRBD1 fits 7 bases in the junction. The CDR3 amino acid sequence is: CASSIPDRPQTEAFF. The bases are TGTGCCAGTAGTATACCGGACAGGCCGCAGACTGAAGCTTTCTTT.